The 23 T cell receptor beta chains listed next were all sequenced from one sample in a study of T-cell memory formation after mild COVID-19. TCRdb used MiXCR to reprocess the 5' RACE reads, holding one entry per CDR3 protein. The data hold some 120,000 distinct CDR3 sequences, with about 16% observed a single time. Sample: PBMCs or a T cell subset sorted from them (not recorded which). The receptors shown here come from an adult woman who had mild COVID-19 (a few samples of this study predate the infection). Cell type and time point are not known.

This clonotype was picked up a small number of times. The CDR3 sequence is CASSSPGPRNSPLHF. CDR3 DNA: TGTGCCAGCAGCTCCCCAGGGCCCCGAAATTCACCCCTCCACTTT. This sequence joins TRBV7-9 and TRBJ1-6; the D gene is possibly TRBD1 (5 bases). The CDR3 consists of 15 residues. Per the germline V gene, CDR1 is SEHNR and CDR2 is FQNEAQ (reference sequence). V lost 4 bases to trimming and J lost 7 bases, with 14 bases between them.

The chain links TRBV7-9 to TRBJ2-7; D is perhaps TRBD1 or TRBD2 (5 bases each). This CDR3 comprises 11 residues. The V end lost 6 bases, the J end lost 5 bases, and 8 bases lay between the germline ends. Germline values: CDR1 SEHNR, CDR2 FQNEAQ (reference sequence). CDR3 protein: CASSRGHEQYF. In DNA form, the CDR3 reads TGTGCCAGCAGTCGGGGACACGAGCAGTACTTC.

This clonotype has at least ten counts. This sequence joins TRBV5-1 and TRBJ2-7, with TRBD1 matching over 8 bases. After removal of 4 bases from V and 3 bases from J, the junction contained 3 bases not matched to a gene. Germline V gene lookup returns CDR1 SGHRS and CDR2 YFSETQ. The CDR3 has 13 residues. The CDR3 sequence is CASSPTGVYEQYF. Here the CDR3 DNA reads TGCGCCAGCAGCCCGACAGGGGTCTACGAGCAGTACTTC.

V gene TRBV5-1 combines with J gene TRBJ2-7, with D perhaps matching TRBD1 or TRBD2 (6 bases each). Deletions cut 3 bases from V and 0 bases from J, with 10 bases between. CDR1 and CDR2 (germline): SGHRS, YFSETQ. The CDR3 covers 14 residues. CDR3 residues: CASSWEDSSYEQYF. As DNA, the CDR3 is TGCGCCAGCAGCTGGGAGGACAGCTCCTACGAGCAGTACTTC.

The V and J genes are TRBV6-5 and TRBJ1-2; the D is unclear. Per germline, CDR1 MNHEY and CDR2 SVGAGI. V dropped 6 bases and J dropped 13 bases, with 21 bases sitting between them. The CDR3 totals 13 residues. The CDR3 reads CASSTLGRGKSTF. DNA for the CDR3: TGTGCCAGCAGCACATTAGGAAGAGGAAAGAGCACCTTC.

The rearrangement uses TRBV12-5 and TRBJ1-4; no reliable D call. The germline gives CDR1 LGHNT, CDR2 FRNRAP. V was shortened by 3 bases and J by 5 bases, with 16 bases between the two germline ends. The CDR3 is 16 residues long. The CDR3 sequence is CASGFQTGFGNEKLFF. Written as DNA, the CDR3 is TGTGCTAGTGGTTTCCAAACGGGATTCGGCAATGAAAAACTGTTTTTT. The variable domain in full, completed from reference TRBV12-5 and TRBJ1-4, reads DARVTQTPRHKVTEMGQEVTMRCQPILGHNTVFWYRQTMMQGLELLAYFRNRAPLDDSGMPKDRFSAEMPDATLATLKIQPSEPRDSAVYFCASGFQTGFGNEKLFFGSGTQLSVL.

The rearrangement joins TRBV15 to TRBJ1-6; D unresolved. The CDR3 runs to 13 residues. V dropped 3 bases and J dropped 10 bases, with 10 bases sitting between them. From germline, CDR1 is LNHNV and CDR2 YYDKDF (reference sequence). The CDR3 spells CATSSKIRSPLHF. The CDR3 DNA reads TGTGCCACCAGCAGCAAGATTAGGTCACCCCTCCACTTT. Supplemented by reference TRBV15 and TRBJ1-6, the full variable domain reads DAMVIQNPRYQVTQFGKPVTLSCSQTLNHNVMYWYQQKSSQAPKLLFHYYDKDFNNEADTPDNFQSRRPNTSFCFLDIRSPGLGDTAMYLCATSSKIRSPLHFGNGTRLTVT.

The sample holds a few counts of this clonotype. V and J are TRBV5-1 and TRBJ2-7; D is perhaps TRBD1 (6 bases). This CDR3 contains 15 residues. The ends were cut back, 0 bases at V and 0 bases at J, with 10 bases in the middle. Germline lookup yields CDR1 SGHRS and CDR2 YFSETQ. CDR3 loop: CASSLVPGVSYEQYF. The CDR3 DNA reads TGCGCCAGCAGCTTGGTGCCAGGGGTCTCCTACGAGCAGTACTTC. Full variable domain (outside the CDR3, taken from reference TRBV5-1 and TRBJ2-7): KAGVTQTPRYLIKTRGQQVTLSCSPISGHRSVSWYQQTPGQGLQFLFEYFSETQRNKGNFPGRFSGRQFSNSRSEMNVSTLELGDSALYLCASSLVPGVSYEQYFGPGTRLTVT.

Only a few counts were recorded for this clonotype. CDR3 DNA sequence: TGCAGCGCCGGGGCCGCGAACACCGGGGAGCTGTTTTTT. Protein product: CSAGAANTGELFF. The chain uses TRBV29-1 and TRBJ2-2, with D perhaps given as TRBD1 or TRBD2 (5 bases each). The germline V gene has CDR1 SQVTM and CDR2 ANQGSEA. This CDR3 contains 13 residues. Between the trimmed V and J ends, which lost 7 bases and 0 bases, there was a span of 9 bases.

The chain links TRBV27 to TRBJ2-7; no firm D call. V dropped 1 base and J dropped 4 bases, with 8 bases sitting between them. The CDR3 contains 13 residues. Germline V gives CDR1 MNHEY, CDR2 SMNVEV (reference sequence). CDR3: CASSLWPSYEQYF. The CDR3 DNA follows: TGTGCCAGCAGTTTATGGCCATCATACGAGCAGTACTTC.

The gene calls are TRBV9 and TRBJ2-1; 8 bases match TRBD2. The CDR3 is made up of 16 amino acids. The germline V gene encodes CDR1 SGDLS and CDR2 YYNGEE. V lost 3 bases, J lost 0 bases, and 5 bases stayed unmatched. CDR3 bases: TGTGCCAGCAGCGGAACTAGCGGAATCTCCTACAATGAGCAGTTCTTC. Its protein is CASSGTSGISYNEQFF.

The chain employs TRBV5-1 and TRBJ2-2; weak D call: TRBD1 (5 bases). CDR3 length: 16 residues. The V gene's germline CDR1 is SGHRS and CDR2 YFSETQ. V shed 2 bases and J shed 6 bases, with 17 bases lying between them. The CDR3 region is CASSFYAGLPSGELFF. DNA of the CDR3: TGCGCCAGCAGCTTTTATGCAGGGTTACCCTCCGGGGAGCTGTTTTTT.

V gene TRBV11-2 combines with J gene TRBJ2-5; tentative D call: TRBD1 (5 bases). The CDR3 consists of 15 residues. V gave up 5 bases and J gave up 1 base, with 14 bases separating them. Germline loops: CDR1 SGHAT, CDR2 FQNNGV. CDR3 amino acids: CASSPQGRAQETQYF. The CDR3 coding sequence is TGTGCCAGCAGCCCTCAGGGCCGGGCCCAAGAGACCCAGTACTTC.

This chain links TRBV2 with TRBJ2-1; D is unresolved. This CDR3 is built from 11 residues. V lost 5 bases, J lost 9 bases, and 8 bases lay in between. The V gene's germline CDR1 is SNHLY and CDR2 FYNNEI. CDR3 in DNA: TGTGCCAGCAGTTACGACGGTGAGCAGTTCTTC. Protein product: CASSYDGEQFF.

Many counts were recorded for this clonotype. The chain carries TRBV7-9 and TRBJ2-5; TRBD1 matches at 9 bases. This CDR3 is built from 15 residues. With 4 bases clipped from V and 5 bases from J, the junction kept 8 bases outside the gene matches. Germline V gene sequence: CDR1 SEHNR, CDR2 FQNEAQ (reference sequence). The CDR3 coding sequence is TGTGCCAGCAGCTCCCTCGGACAGGGGAGGGAGACCCAGTACTTC. It translates to CASSSLGQGRETQYF. The full variable domain, rest sourced from reference TRBV7-9 and TRBJ2-5, is DTGVSQNPRHKITKRGQNVTFRCDPISEHNRLYWYRQTLGQGPEFLTYFQNEAQLEKSRLLSDRFSAERPKGSFSTLEIQRTEQGDSAMYLCASSSLGQGRETQYFGPGTRLLVL.

This clonotype was seen a handful of times. This chain links TRBV11-1 with TRBJ2-7, with a tentative D call TRBD2 (6 bases). The CDR3 covers 14 residues. V shed 6 bases and J shed 4 bases, with 16 bases lying between them. Looked up from germline, CDR1 is SGHAT and CDR2 is FQDESV (reference sequence). CDR3 DNA sequence: TGTGCCAGCAGTCGGGGGACCGAGGGGTACGAGCAGTACTTC. Protein: CASSRGTEGYEQYF.

This sequence joins TRBV5-1 and TRBJ2-3, with TRBD2 identical over 14 bases. Trimming at V came to 2 bases and at J to 4 bases, leaving 6 bases not matched to a gene. Germline V gives CDR1 SGHRS, CDR2 YFSETQ. The CDR3 consists of 17 residues. The CDR3 DNA follows: TGCGCCAGCAGCTTAGGGACTAGCGGGGGCCGAGCAGATACGCAGTATTTT. The encoded protein is CASSLGTSGGRADTQYF.

This clonotype was observed many times. V gene TRBV7-2 combines with J gene TRBJ2-5; tentatively, D is TRBD1 or TRBD2 (5 bases each). Trimming pared 5 bases from V and 1 base from J, leaving 14 bases between. The CDR3 loop spans 15 amino acids. Germline CDR1 SGHTA, CDR2 FQGNSA. The CDR3 here is CASSPAGAIQETQYF. CDR3 DNA: TGTGCCAGCAGCCCGGCCGGGGCCATCCAAGAGACCCAGTACTTC.

The chain couples TRBV29-1 to TRBJ2-7; D tentatively reads TRBD1 or TRBD2 (5 bases each). V lost 3 bases to trimming and J lost 4 bases, with 10 bases between them. Germline V lookup: CDR1 SQVTM, CDR2 ANQGSEA. CDR3 length equals 12 residues. The CDR3 region is CSVDSGGYEQYF. The CDR3 coding sequence is TGCAGCGTTGATTCTGGGGGATACGAGCAGTACTTC.

J is TRBJ2-7 and V is TRBV5-1; a weak D match, TRBD2 (6 bases). The CDR3 totals 13 residues. The V gene's germline CDR1 is SGHRS and CDR2 YFSETQ. Deletions cut 1 base from V and 6 bases from J, with 11 bases between. As DNA, the CDR3 is TGCGCCAGCAGCTTGTCCACCGGGGGCGAGCAGTACTTC. Protein product: CASSLSTGGEQYF.

The V and J genes are TRBV3-1 and TRBJ2-5, with TRBD1 identical over 11 bases. The CDR3 has 17 amino acids. Germline V gene sequence: CDR1 LGHDT, CDR2 YNNKEL (reference sequence). The ends lost 2 bases at V and 1 base at J; junction bases unmatched: 6. DNA of the CDR3: TGTGCCAGCAGCCAACCCGGACAGGGGGCTCCCCAAGAGACCCAGTACTTC. Translated: CASSQPGQGAPQETQYF.

This clonotype showed up just a few times. The chain is built from TRBV5-1 and TRBJ2-1; tentatively, D is TRBD1 or TRBD2 (6 bases each). Trimming stripped 0 bases from V and 0 bases from J, with 19 bases between. Germline V CDR1 and CDR2: SGHRS, YFSETQ. This CDR3 has 19 residues. CDR3 DNA: TGCGCCAGCAGCTTGGAAGGGGGGCAGGGCAGTGGCTCCTACAATGAGCAGTTCTTC. As protein: CASSLEGGQGSGSYNEQFF.

A few counts support this clonotype. The gene calls are TRBV13 and TRBJ2-3; 8 bases fit TRBD2. The CDR3 is 16 residues long. Germline CDR1 and CDR2: PRHDT and FYEKMQ (reference sequence). J lost 6 bases, V lost 3 bases, and 11 bases had no gene match. The CDR3 reads CASSFGSGTSFDTQYF. The DNA for the CDR3 is TGTGCCAGCAGCTTCGGTAGCGGGACGTCGTTTGATACGCAGTATTTT.